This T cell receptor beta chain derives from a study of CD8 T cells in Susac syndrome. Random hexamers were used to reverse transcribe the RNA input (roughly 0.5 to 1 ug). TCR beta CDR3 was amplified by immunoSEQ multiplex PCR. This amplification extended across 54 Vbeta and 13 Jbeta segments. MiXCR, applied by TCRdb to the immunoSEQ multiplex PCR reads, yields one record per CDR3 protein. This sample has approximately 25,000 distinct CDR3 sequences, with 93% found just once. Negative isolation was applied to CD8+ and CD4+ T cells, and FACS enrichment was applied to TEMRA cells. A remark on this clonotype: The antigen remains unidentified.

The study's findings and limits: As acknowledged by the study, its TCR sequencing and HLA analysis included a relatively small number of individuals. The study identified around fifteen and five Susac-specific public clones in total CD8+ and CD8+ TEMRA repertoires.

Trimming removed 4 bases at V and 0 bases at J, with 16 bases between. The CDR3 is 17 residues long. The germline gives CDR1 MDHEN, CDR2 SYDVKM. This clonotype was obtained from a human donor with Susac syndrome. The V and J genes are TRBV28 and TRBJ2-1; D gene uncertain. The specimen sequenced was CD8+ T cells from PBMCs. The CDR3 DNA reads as TGTGCCAGCAGTTCTATTAAAACCGCTAGCTCCTACAATGAGCAGTTCTTC. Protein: CASSSIKTASSYNEQFF.